This TCR beta chain was identified in a study of blood T cell repertoires in COVID-19. The V and J ends lost 6 bases and 2 bases respectively, with 11 bases between them. The CDR3 spans 14 residues. Germline V CDR1 and CDR2: MDHEN, SYDVKM. Original handling: Using reference gene primer amplification, nucleated cell counts were estimated. Libraries were prepared by immunoSEQ multiplex PCR; TCRdb keeps only in-frame clonotypes and omits some of them. V, J and clone size reflect that table, while D and trimming were determined from the DNA. The top ten hold 2.5% to 3.5% of the sample, which has around 250,000 clones, around nine tenths seen once.

This receptor was obtained from a woman aged 40 to 50 who had been exposed to COVID-19. Specimen: PBMCs or T cells enriched from blood (not recorded which). This chain joins TRBV28 and TRBJ2-1; no clear D gene. The CDR3 region has the DNA TGTGCCAGCAGGGTAGAGGAGACCTACAATGAGCAGTTCTTC. This gives the protein CASRVEETYNEQFF.